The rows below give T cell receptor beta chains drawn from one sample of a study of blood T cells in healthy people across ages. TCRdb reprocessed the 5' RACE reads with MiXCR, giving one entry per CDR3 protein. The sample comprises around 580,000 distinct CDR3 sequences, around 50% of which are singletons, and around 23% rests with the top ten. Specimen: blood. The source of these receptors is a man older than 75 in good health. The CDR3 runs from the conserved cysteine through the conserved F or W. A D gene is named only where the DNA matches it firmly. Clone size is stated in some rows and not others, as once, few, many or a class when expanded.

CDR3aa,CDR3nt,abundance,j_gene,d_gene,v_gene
CASSSTPGTGQSETQYF,TGCGCCAGCAGCTCGACACCCGGGACAGGCCAGTCAGAGACCCAGTACTTC,few,TRBJ2-5,TRBD1,TRBV5-1
CASSQEGDSRTGPQHF,TGCGCCAGCAGCCAAGAAGGGGACTCCCGCACTGGGCCCCAGCATTTT,.,TRBJ1-5,.,TRBV4-1
CASSFRASGSSNTGELFF,TGCGCCAGCAGCTTTAGGGCTAGCGGGAGTTCGAACACCGGGGAGCTGTTTTTT,.,TRBJ2-2,TRBD2,TRBV5-1
CSAALAGGQETQYF,TGCAGTGCTGCCCTAGCGGGGGGGCAAGAGACCCAGTACTTC,.,TRBJ2-5,TRBD2,TRBV20-1
CASSQDRVAVQFF,TGCGCCAGCAGCCAAGATCGTGTGGCCGTACAGTTCTTC,.,TRBJ2-1,.,TRBV4-3
CASSYSYRVGGYTF,TGTGCCAGCAGTTATTCCTACAGGGTGGGTGGCTACACCTTC,many,TRBJ1-2,.,TRBV6-5
CAISESSSGVDEQYF,TGTGCCATCAGTGAGTCATCTAGCGGGGTGGATGAGCAGTACTTC,.,TRBJ2-5,TRBD2,TRBV10-3
CSAWGIQETQYF,TGCAGTGCTTGGGGGATACAAGAGACCCAGTACTTC,few,TRBJ2-5,.,TRBV20-1
CSAGTSGGSEQFF,TGCAGTGCCGGGACTAGCGGGGGGTCAGAGCAGTTCTTC,.,TRBJ2-1,TRBD2,TRBV20-1
CSVSRGGAGETQYF,TGCAGCGTTAGTCGCGGGGGCGCTGGAGAGACCCAGTACTTC,.,TRBJ2-5,.,TRBV29-1
CASSLGDRSGEQYF,TGCGCCAGCTCCCTCGGGGACAGGTCTGGCGAGCAGTACTTC,.,TRBJ2-7,TRBD1,TRBV5-1
CASSQGLAASSYEQYF,TGTGCCAGCAGCCAAGGCCTAGCGGCGAGCTCCTACGAGCAGTACTTC,.,TRBJ2-7,TRBD2,TRBV3-1
CASSFVEGTQYF,TGTGCCAGCAGTTTTGTGGAAGGGACCCAGTACTTC,few,TRBJ2-5,.,TRBV12-3/TRBV12-4
CASSDSRRETQYF,TGTGCCAGCAGTGACTCTAGGAGAGAGACCCAGTACTTC,.,TRBJ2-5,.,TRBV6-2/TRBV6-3
CSASGLVTSDEQFF,TGCAGTGCTAGTGGGCTAGTGACGTCCGATGAGCAGTTCTTC,.,TRBJ2-1,.,TRBV20-1
CSVISTGSYEQYF,TGCAGCGTAATATCCACAGGTTCCTACGAGCAGTACTTC,.,TRBJ2-7,.,TRBV29-1
CSARDTANTEAFF,TGCAGTGCTAGGGATACAGCGAACACTGAAGCTTTCTTT,.,TRBJ1-1,.,TRBV20-1
CASSYGPNPNYGYTF,TGTGCCAGCAGTTACGGGCCGAACCCTAACTATGGCTACACCTTC,many,TRBJ1-2,.,TRBV6-5
CASSARQNDEKLFF,TGTGCCAGCAGCGCCCGACAGAACGACGAAAAACTGTTTTTT,.,TRBJ1-4,.,TRBV9
CSGLDQETQYF,TGCAGTGGCCTAGACCAAGAGACCCAGTACTTC,.,TRBJ2-5,.,TRBV20-1
CSARDVRTGRGEQYF,TGCAGTGCTAGAGATGTGCGGACCGGGAGGGGAGAGCAGTACTTC,few,TRBJ2-5,TRBD2,TRBV20-1
CASIPSAVYNEQYF,TGTGCCAGCATTCCTAGTGCGGTCTACAATGAGCAGTACTTC,few,TRBJ2-7,.,TRBV12-3/TRBV12-4
CASSLTNPKEQFF,TGTGCCAGCAGCTTAACCAATCCCAAGGAGCAGTTCTTC,.,TRBJ2-1,.,TRBV7-3
CAWSRHLGGEQYF,TGTGCCTGGAGTCGGCACTTGGGGGGAGAGCAGTACTTC,.,TRBJ2-7,.,TRBV30
CAGSHQALAFSYEQYF,TGCGCCGGCAGCCATCAGGCCCTCGCGTTCTCCTACGAGCAGTACTTC,.,TRBJ2-7,.,TRBV4-1
CASTPGTGDNYGYTF,TGTGCCAGTACCCCCGGGACAGGGGATAACTATGGCTACACCTTC,.,TRBJ1-2,TRBD1,TRBV19
CASSPTRGADTQYF,TGTGCCAGCAGCCCTACCAGGGGAGCAGATACGCAGTATTTT,few,TRBJ2-3,.,TRBV3-1
CSASPLGGKETQYF,TGCAGTGCTAGCCCGCTGGGGGGTAAAGAGACCCAGTACTTC,.,TRBJ2-5,.,TRBV20-1
CASLGQIQETQYF,TGTGCCAGCCTCGGACAGATCCAAGAGACCCAGTACTTC,.,TRBJ2-5,.,TRBV2
CASRMTGGFYEQYF,TGTGCCAGCAGAATGACAGGGGGTTTTTACGAGCAGTACTTC,few,TRBJ2-7,TRBD1,TRBV27
CSARSNRGANEQYF,TGCAGTGCTAGATCAAACAGGGGCGCAAACGAGCAGTACTTC,.,TRBJ2-7,TRBD1,TRBV20-1
CASGRRQGNTGELFF,TGTGCCAGCGGTCGACGACAGGGGAACACCGGGGAGCTGTTTTTT,once,TRBJ2-2,TRBD1,TRBV14
CASRAGVRETQYF,TGTGCCAGCAGGGCGGGAGTAAGGGAGACCCAGTACTTC,.,TRBJ2-5,TRBD2,TRBV2
CASSQDVAVGRGYNEQYF,TGTGCCAGCAGCCAAGATGTGGCTGTTGGGAGAGGCTACAATGAGCAGTACTTC,.,TRBJ2-5,.,TRBV14
CASSGRDRAAYEQYF,TGTGCCAGCAGCGGCCGGGACAGGGCCGCCTACGAGCAGTACTTC,few,TRBJ2-7,TRBD1,TRBV7-2
CSVRSQSGRSSYEQYF,TGCAGCGTCCGAAGTCAAAGCGGGAGGAGCTCCTACGAGCAGTACTTC,few,TRBJ2-7,TRBD2,TRBV29-1
CASSLGVRTSGRNEQFF,TGTGCCAGCAGCTTAGGAGTCCGGACTAGCGGGAGAAATGAGCAGTTCTTC,.,TRBJ2-1,TRBD2,TRBV7-9
CASSLSPEQGAFF,TGTGCCAGCAGCTTATCCCCGGAACAGGGAGCTTTCTTT,few,TRBJ1-1,.,TRBV7-2
CASSQPHGAATNEKLFF,TGTGCCAGCAGCCAACCCCATGGGGCCGCAACTAATGAAAAACTGTTTTTT,.,TRBJ1-4,.,TRBV3-1
CASSRNPGQGNEQFF,TGTGCCAGCAGCCGAAACCCGGGACAGGGGAATGAGCAGTTCTTC,few,TRBJ2-1,TRBD1,TRBV5-6
CASSLVGSYYEQYF,TGTGCCAGCAGCTTAGTAGGCTCCTACTACGAGCAGTACTTC,few,TRBJ2-7,.,TRBV7-9
CSVKRTSDPQETQYF,TGCAGCGTCAAGCGGACTAGCGATCCACAGGAGACCCAGTACTTC,.,TRBJ2-5,TRBD2,TRBV29-1
CASSLPSGDDYNSPLHF,TGTGCCAGCAGCCTACCATCAGGGGACGACTATAATTCACCCCTCCACTTT,.,TRBJ1-6,.,TRBV11-2
CSAGGTYEQYF,TGCAGCGCAGGGGGTACCTACGAGCAGTACTTC,.,TRBJ2-7,TRBD1,TRBV29-1
CASRPTGVLKTQYF,TGTGCCAGCAGACCAACAGGGGTCTTGAAGACCCAGTACTTC,few,TRBJ2-5,TRBD1,TRBV7-2
CASSLRGAHTDTQYF,TGTGCCAGCAGCTTGCGGGGGGCGCACACAGATACGCAGTATTTT,.,TRBJ2-3,.,TRBV5-5
CSASGRSNEKLFF,TGCAGTGCGTCGGGGAGGTCTAATGAAAAACTGTTTTTT,few,TRBJ1-4,.,TRBV20-1
CASSRTGDLSGANVLTF,TGTGCCAGCAGCCGAACAGGCGATCTCTCTGGGGCCAACGTCCTGACTTTC,few,TRBJ2-6,.,TRBV6-6
CSVATSGGIYNEQFF,TGCAGCGTCGCGACTAGCGGGGGTATCTACAATGAGCAGTTCTTC,.,TRBJ2-1,TRBD2,TRBV29-1
CASSTYRSNEQYF,TGTGCCAGCAGCACCTACAGGAGCAATGAGCAGTACTTC,.,TRBJ2-7,.,TRBV2
CASGGGSDEQYF,TGTGCCAGTGGTGGAGGGAGCGACGAGCAGTACTTC,.,TRBJ2-7,.,TRBV19
CASTGYPESSYEQYF,TGTGCCAGCACGGGCTACCCAGAGAGCTCCTACGAGCAGTACTTC,.,TRBJ2-7,.,TRBV25-1
CASSLSSQGVRNEQFF,TGTGCCAGCAGCTTAAGTTCACAGGGGGTAAGGAATGAGCAGTTCTTC,.,TRBJ2-1,TRBD1,TRBV7-3
CASSQARDSPYEQYF,TGCGCCAGCAGCCAAGCCCGGGACAGCCCCTACGAGCAGTACTTC,few,TRBJ2-7,TRBD1,TRBV4-1
CSARASGAADTQYF,TGCAGTGCTAGAGCGTCGGGGGCCGCAGATACGCAGTATTTT,.,TRBJ2-3,.,TRBV20-1
CASSYGGQVTYEQYF,TGTGCCAGCAGTTACGGGGGACAGGTAACCTACGAGCAGTACTTC,.,TRBJ2-7,TRBD1,TRBV6-2/TRBV6-3
CASSQRTGVTETQYF,TGTGCCAGCAGCCAAAGGACAGGGGTAACAGAGACCCAGTACTTC,.,TRBJ2-5,TRBD1,TRBV3-1